The 15 T cell receptor beta chains below were found in one sample sequenced in a study of Tregs in tolerant kidney transplant recipients. The method was immunoSEQ multiplex PCR; TCRdb's version includes in-frame clones alone and lacks a portion of them. The sample holds 100,000 to 120,000 clones, around 89% seen once. Sequenced here: CD4+ T cells from blood, sampled before the transplant. The receptors stem from a human donor who received a combined kidney and bone marrow transplant.

This chain joins TRBV14 and TRBJ1-4; 8 bases are shared with TRBD1. This CDR3 is built from 15 residues. Germline V lookup: CDR1 SGHDN, CDR2 FVKESK. Trimming at V came to 4 bases and at J to 8 bases, leaving 9 bases not matched to a gene. The CDR3 is CASSPTGQAYEKLFF. For the CDR3, the DNA is TGTGCCAGCAGCCCTACGGGACAGGCTTACGAAAAACTGTTTTTT.

This chain uses TRBV10-3 with TRBJ2-3; 8 bases line up with TRBD1. With 3 bases clipped from V and 1 base from J, the junction kept 3 bases outside the gene matches. The CDR3 is 15 residues long. Germline lookup yields CDR1 ENHRY and CDR2 SYGVKD. DNA for the CDR3: TGTGCCATCAGTGATCCGGGACAGGGCACAGATACGCAGTATTTT. Translation gives CAISDPGQGTDTQYF.

The chain employs TRBV28 and TRBJ2-3; 7 nucleotides match TRBD2. The CDR3 runs to 15 residues. V lost 6 bases to trimming and J lost 5 bases; unmatched junction nucleotides: 11. Germline assignment: CDR1 MDHEN and CDR2 SYDVKM. The CDR3 loop is CASSPKAGRGDTQYF. The CDR3 bases are TGTGCCAGCAGCCCGAAAGCGGGAAGGGGAGATACGCAGTATTTT.

This chain joins TRBV18 and TRBJ1-5; D remains unclear. The V gene's germline CDR1 is KGHSH and CDR2 LQKENI. Trimming stripped 2 bases from V and 3 bases from J, with 8 bases between. The CDR3 runs to 14 residues. The CDR3 DNA sequence: TGTGCCAGCTCACCAGGGCAGTCCAATCAGCCCCAGCATTTT. This translates into CASSPGQSNQPQHF. Looking up the rest from reference TRBV18 and TRBJ1-5 gives the full variable domain: NAGVMQNPRHLVRRRGQEARLRCSPMKGHSHVYWYRQLPEEGLKFMVYLQKENIIDESGMPKERFSAEFPKEGPSILRIQQVVRGDSAAYFCASSPGQSNQPQHFGDGTRLSIL.

The chain links TRBV10-3 to TRBJ2-5; weak D call: TRBD1 (6 bases). CDR3 length: 13 residues. V was pared by 8 bases and J by 0 bases, with 10 bases between. The germline gives CDR1 ENHRY, CDR2 SYGVKD. CDR3 sequence: CAIGWTDQETQYF. In DNA form, the CDR3 reads TGTGCCATCGGATGGACAGACCAAGAGACCCAGTACTTC.

The J gene is TRBJ1-1, the V gene TRBV7-2, with a tentative D call TRBD1 (5 bases). V was cut by 2 bases and J by 4 bases, with 14 bases left in between. The CDR3 consists of 15 residues. Germline V gene sequence: CDR1 SGHTA, CDR2 FQGNSA. Here the CDR3 DNA reads TGTGCCAGCAGCTTAACGAGTAGGGACTTCACTGAAGCTTTCTTT. Protein sequence: CASSLTSRDFTEAFF.

CDR3 in amino acids: CASSEGTGIYEQYF. The CDR3 nucleotides read TGTGCCAGCAGTGAAGGGACAGGGATCTACGAGCAGTACTTC. The J gene is TRBJ2-7, the V gene TRBV25-1, with 9 bases that match TRBD1. Losses at the gene ends were 2 bases for V and 3 bases for J; bases not matched to a gene: 2. The CDR3 length is 14 residues. Germline CDR1 and CDR2: MGHDK and SYGVNS.

Only one count was recorded for this clone. The chain employs TRBV9 and TRBJ2-2; D is possibly TRBD1 (6 bases). V was cut by 5 bases and J by 4 bases, with 15 bases left in between. The CDR3 consists of 15 residues. Germline CDR1 and CDR2: SGDLS and YYNGEE. CDR3 coding DNA: TGTGCCAGCAGTCAACAGGGTACGGCCACCGGGGAGCTGTTTTTT. Translation gives CASSQQGTATGELFF.

This sequence joins TRBV28 and TRBJ2-5; 11 bases are a match to TRBD2. V was pared by 5 bases and J by 2 bases, with 1 base of the junction left unmatched. The germline V gene has CDR1 MDHEN and CDR2 SYDVKM. The CDR3 totals 14 residues. The CDR3 nucleotides are TGTGCCAGCAGTGCTAGCGGGGGGCAAGAGACCCAGTACTTC. Its translation: CASSASGGQETQYF.

V and J are TRBV2 and TRBJ1-6, with D possibly being TRBD1 (5 bases). CDR1 and CDR2 from the germline V gene are SNHLY and FYNNEI. Trimming removed 4 bases at V and 7 bases at J, with 8 bases between. This CDR3 is 13 amino acids long. The CDR3 sequence: CASSVQGNSPLHF. The CDR3 nucleotides read TGTGCCAGCAGTGTCCAGGGCAATTCACCCCTCCACTTT.

The rearrangement links TRBV6-5 to TRBJ2-7, with D maybe TRBD2 (5 bases). CDR3 length equals 13 residues. Germline values: CDR1 MNHEY, CDR2 SVGAGI. The germline V and J ends were trimmed by 9 bases and 2 bases, with 14 bases remaining between them. CDR3 residues: CASMRVSAYEQYF. The CDR3 DNA reads TGTGCCAGTATGCGGGTTTCCGCCTACGAGCAGTACTTC.

The chain combines TRBV7-7 with TRBJ2-7; TRBD2 is a possible D gene (5 bases). V gave up 4 bases and J gave up 2 bases, with 15 bases separating them. Germline CDR1 SSHAT, CDR2 FNYEAQ (reference sequence). This CDR3 has 15 residues. The CDR3 is CASSSAPGIAYEQYF. CDR3 sequence (DNA): TGTGCCAGCAGCTCAGCCCCCGGGATAGCCTACGAGCAGTACTTC. Full variable domain (outside the CDR3, taken from reference TRBV7-7 and TRBJ2-7): GAGVSQSPRYKVTKRGQDVTLRCDPISSHATLYWYQQALGQGPEFLTYFNYEAQPDKSGLPSDRFSAERPEGSISTLTIQRTEQRDSAMYRCASSSAPGIAYEQYFGPGTRLTVT.

The chain combines TRBV5-5 with TRBJ1-2; 7 nucleotides line up with TRBD1. The CDR3 has 12 amino acids. Germline V gives CDR1 SGHKS, CDR2 YYEKEE (reference sequence). Trimming cost V 4 bases and J 8 bases; bases outside gene matches: 5. The CDR3 bases are TGTGCCAGCAGCCCCACAGGGGAAGGCTACACCTTC. Translating it yields CASSPTGEGYTF.

The chain combines TRBV9 with TRBJ2-7, with a weak D call TRBD1 (5 bases). The V and J ends lost 3 bases and 4 bases respectively, with 17 bases between them. Germline assignment: CDR1 SGDLS and CDR2 YYNGEE. This CDR3 region has 15 residues. The CDR3, as DNA: TGTGCCAGCAGCGCCGGAGACCTAGGGGTTTACGAGCAGTACTTC. It yields the protein CASSAGDLGVYEQYF.

V is TRBV11-2 and J is TRBJ2-2; TRBD2 matches at 13 bases. CDR1 is SGHAT, CDR2 FQNNGV, per germline. The J segment lost 7 bases and the V segment lost 6 bases, leaving 5 bases of the junction unmatched. The CDR3 sequence is 15 residues long. The CDR3 is CASSGLAGVGGELFF. Written as DNA, the CDR3 is TGTGCCAGCAGTGGACTAGCGGGAGTAGGCGGGGAGCTGTTTTTT.